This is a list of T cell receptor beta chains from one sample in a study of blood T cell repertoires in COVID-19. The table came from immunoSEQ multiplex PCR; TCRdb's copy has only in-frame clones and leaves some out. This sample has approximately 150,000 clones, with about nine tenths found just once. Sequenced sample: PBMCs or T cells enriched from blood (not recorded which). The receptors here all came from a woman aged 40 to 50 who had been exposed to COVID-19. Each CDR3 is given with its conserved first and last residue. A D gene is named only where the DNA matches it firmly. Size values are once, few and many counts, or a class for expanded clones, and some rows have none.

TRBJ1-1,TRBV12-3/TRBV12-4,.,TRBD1,CASSFWDSTEAFF,TGTGCCAGCAGTTTTTGGGACAGTACTGAAGCTTTCTTT
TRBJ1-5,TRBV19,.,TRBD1,CASTGDRGNQPQHF,TGTGCCAGTACCGGGGACAGGGGCAATCAGCCCCAGCATTTT
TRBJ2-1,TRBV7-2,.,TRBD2,CASSLLRLAGGLGYNEQFF,TGTGCCAGCAGCTTATTGCGACTAGCGGGGGGGCTTGGGTACAATGAGCAGTTCTTC
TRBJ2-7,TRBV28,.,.,CASSLPSPYEQYF,TGTGCCAGCAGTTTACCCAGTCCCTACGAGCAGTACTTC
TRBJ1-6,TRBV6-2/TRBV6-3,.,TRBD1,CASSPRTGGNSPLHF,TGTGCCAGCAGCCCCAGGACAGGGGGCAATTCACCCCTCCACTTT
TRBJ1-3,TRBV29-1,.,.,CSCWGDGNTIYF,TGCAGCTGCTGGGGGGACGGAAACACCATATATTTT
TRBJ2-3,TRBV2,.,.,CASSDRQDISTDTQYF,TGTGCCAGCAGTGACAGGCAGGACATATCCACAGATACGCAGTATTTT
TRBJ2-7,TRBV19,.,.,CASSIGPGEYEQYF,TGTGCCAGTAGTATAGGCCCAGGGGAGTACGAGCAGTACTTC
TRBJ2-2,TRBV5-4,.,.,CASNPTGRTGELFF,TGTGCCAGCAACCCGACAGGACGGACCGGGGAGCTGTTTTTT
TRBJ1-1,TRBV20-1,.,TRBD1,CSASDRGLLEAFF,TGCAGTGCTAGTGACAGGGGGCTTTTGGAAGCTTTCTTT
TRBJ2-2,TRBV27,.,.,CASSPTGTTGELFF,TGTGCCAGCAGCCCGACAGGAACGACCGGGGAGCTGTTTTTT
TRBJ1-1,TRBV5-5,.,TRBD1,CASSSTEGAYTEAFF,TGTGCCAGCAGCTCGACGGAGGGGGCGTACACTGAAGCTTTCTTT
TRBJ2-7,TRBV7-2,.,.,CASSLMGLHEQYF,TGTGCCAGCAGCTTAATGGGGCTGCACGAGCAGTACTTC
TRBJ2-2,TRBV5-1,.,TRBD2,CASSAGLAGGNTGELFF,TGCGCCAGCAGCGCGGGACTAGCGGGAGGGAACACCGGGGAGCTGTTTTTT
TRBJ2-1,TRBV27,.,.,CASRPNDPPVGSSYNEQFF,TGTGCCAGCAGACCAAATGATCCCCCTGTAGGGAGCTCCTACAATGAGCAGTTCTTC
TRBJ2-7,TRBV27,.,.,CASKGGGYEQYF,TGTGCCAGCAAGGGTGGAGGCTACGAGCAGTACTTC
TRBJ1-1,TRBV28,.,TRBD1,CASSMTGGWNTEAFF,TGTGCCAGCAGTATGACAGGGGGTTGGAACACTGAAGCTTTCTTT
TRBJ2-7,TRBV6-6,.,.,CASTSGLGEQYF,TGTGCCAGCACTTCAGGGTTGGGGGAGCAGTACTTC
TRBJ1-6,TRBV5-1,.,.,CASSLVPGGNNSPLHF,TGCGCCAGCAGCTTGGTCCCGGGAGGGAACAATTCACCCCTCCACTTT
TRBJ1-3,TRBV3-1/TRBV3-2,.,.,CASSQDSVSGNTIYF,TGTGCCAGCAGCCAAGACAGTGTCTCTGGAAACACCATATATTTT
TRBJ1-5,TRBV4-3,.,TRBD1,CASSPRQGVGQPQHF,TGCGCCAGCAGCCCACGACAGGGGGTAGGTCAGCCCCAGCATTTT
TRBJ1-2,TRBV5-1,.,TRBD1,CASSSTQGAEGYTF,TGCGCCAGCAGCTCCACACAGGGGGCAGAAGGCTACACCTTC
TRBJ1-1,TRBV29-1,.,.,CSVEANTEAFF,TGCAGCGTTGAAGCAAACACTGAAGCTTTCTTT
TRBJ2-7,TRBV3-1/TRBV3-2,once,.,CASSLNRERIYGIPHYEQYF,TGTGCCAGCAGCCTTAATAGAGAAAGGATTTACGGGATCCCCCACTACGAGCAGTACTTC
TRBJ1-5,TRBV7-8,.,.,CASSLGPGQPQHF,TGTGCCAGCAGCTTGGGGCCAGGGCAGCCCCAGCATTTT
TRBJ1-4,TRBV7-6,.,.,CASSSLIRERTTNEKLFF,TGTGCCAGCAGCTCCCTAATCAGGGAAAGAACAACTAATGAAAAACTGTTTTTT
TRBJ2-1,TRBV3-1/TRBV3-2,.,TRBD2,CASSHGAGGSPYNEQFF,TGTGCCAGCAGCCACGGAGCGGGAGGAAGTCCCTACAATGAGCAGTTCTTC
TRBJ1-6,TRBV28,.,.,CASSLGWGGYNSPLHF,TGTGCCAGCAGTTTAGGGTGGGGAGGCTATAATTCACCCCTCCACTTT
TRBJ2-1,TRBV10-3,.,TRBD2,CAISESMGTSGNSYNEQFF,TGTGCCATCAGTGAGTCTATGGGGACTAGCGGGAACTCCTACAATGAGCAGTTCTTC
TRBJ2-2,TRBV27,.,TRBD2,CASSWGGDTGELFF,TGTGCCAGCAGTTGGGGAGGGGACACCGGGGAGCTGTTTTTT
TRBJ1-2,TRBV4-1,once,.,CASSQGQVAYGYTF,TGCGCCAGCAGCCAAGGACAGGTAGCCTATGGCTACACCTTC
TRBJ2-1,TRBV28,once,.,CASSPMRQDYNEQFF,TGTGCCAGCAGCCCCATGCGGCAAGACTACAATGAGCAGTTCTTC
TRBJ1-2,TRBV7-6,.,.,CASSSGGKGYGYTF,TGTGCCAGCAGCTCGGGGGGGAAAGGCTATGGCTACACCTTC
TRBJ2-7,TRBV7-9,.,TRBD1,CASSLTGGSSYEQYF,TGTGCCAGCAGCCTTACAGGGGGAAGCTCCTACGAGCAGTACTTC
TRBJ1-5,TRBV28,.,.,CASSSVGPQHF,TGTGCCAGCAGTTCCGTCGGGCCCCAGCATTTT
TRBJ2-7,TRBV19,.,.,CASSSQASSYEQYF,TGTGCCAGTAGTTCCCAGGCAAGCTCCTACGAGCAGTACTTC
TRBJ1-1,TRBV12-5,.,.,CASGLESGISNTEAFF,TGTGCTAGTGGTTTGGAATCCGGGATATCGAACACTGAAGCTTTCTTT
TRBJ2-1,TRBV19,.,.,CASSSSITGNSYNEQFF,TGTGCCTCAAGTAGTTCGATTACGGGAAACTCTTACAATGAGCAGTTCTTC
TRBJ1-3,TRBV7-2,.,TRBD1,CASSSPGQIILPGNTIYF,TGTGCCAGCAGCTCCCCGGGACAGATAATCCTCCCTGGAAACACCATATATTTT
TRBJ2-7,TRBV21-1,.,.,CASSRALASLAYEQYF,TGTGCCAGCAGCAGAGCTCTAGCGAGCCTTGCCTACGAGCAGTACTTC
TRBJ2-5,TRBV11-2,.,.,CASSWGTGVKETQYF,TGTGCCAGCAGCTGGGGAACAGGCGTAAAAGAGACCCAGTACTTC
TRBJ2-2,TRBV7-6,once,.,CASSSRVAGELFF,TGTGCCAGCAGCTCCAGGGTAGCCGGGGAGCTGTTTTTT
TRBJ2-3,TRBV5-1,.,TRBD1,CASSPGQSTDTQYF,TGCGCCAGCAGCCCGGGACAGAGCACAGATACGCAGTATTTT
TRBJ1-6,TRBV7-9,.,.,CASSLHGSYNSPLHF,TGTGCCAGCAGCTTACACGGCTCCTATAATTCACCCCTCCACTTT
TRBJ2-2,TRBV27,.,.,CASSFRRPLGNRPGELFF,TGTGCCAGCAGTTTTCGTCGGCCTCTGGGGAACAGGCCCGGGGAGCTGTTTTTT